This TCR beta chain was obtained from a study of CD8+ T cells in alopecia areata. Treatment reported: oral pan-JAK inhibitor, 5-10 mg twice daily. Regarding the study as a whole: Amid tofacitinib therapy, many expanded lesional clones stayed present in scalp and blood. Scalp clonality decreased significantly with tofacitinib, and so did expanded CD8+ clones among the top 100. Higher clonality and more expanded CD8+ clones appeared in lesional than normal scalp.

cDNA prepared by RNA extraction and subsequent reverse transcription served as the template for sequencing. Assay: immunoSEQ multiplex PCR; the TCRdb copy retains only in-frame clones and omits some. The sample holds 90,000 to 100,000 clones; about 58% are singletons and the top ten take 15% to 18%. The CDR3 is made up of 15 amino acids. The germline V gene encodes CDR1 SEHNR and CDR2 FQNEAQ (reference sequence). With 3 bases removed from V and 3 bases from J, the gap between germline ends came to 9 bases. Worth noting for this clone: Its antigen is not identified.

The specimen was CD8+ T cells sorted from blood, collected at week 4, from a patient treated with tofacitinib. This receptor was taken from a human donor with alopecia areata. This chain connects TRBV7-9 to TRBJ1-6; D gene uncertain. DNA for the CDR3: TGTGCCAGCAGCTTCGGGCGGAACTATAATTCACCCCTCCACTTT. Encoded protein: CASSFGRNYNSPLHF.